The 11 T cell receptor beta chains below come from one sample, sequenced in a study of cytomegalovirus exposure and HLA in healthy donors. The PCR employed 60 Vbeta primers together with 13 Jbeta primers. The method was immunoSEQ multiplex PCR; TCRdb's version includes in-frame clones alone and lacks a portion of them. The table records approximately 150,000 clones, just under 85% of them present only once. The specimen was PBMCs. All receptors derive from a woman between 35 and 50 years old in good health and CMV-seronegative.

The chain links TRBV7-9 to TRBJ2-1, with a weak D call TRBD1 (5 bases). CDR1 is SEHNR, CDR2 FQNEAQ, per germline (reference sequence). V shed 5 bases and J shed 5 bases, with 22 bases lying between them. The CDR3 extends over 17 amino acids. CDR3 coding DNA: TGTGCCAGCAGCCTAAAGTGGGGCCTCGGGTCAGACAATGAGCAGTTCTTC. It is translated as CASSLKWGLGSDNEQFF.

This clone appeared a single time. The V call is TRBV7-9, the J call TRBJ2-7; 9 bases are a match to TRBD2. Germline V CDR1 and CDR2: SEHNR, FQNEAQ (reference sequence). V lost 5 bases to trimming and J lost 1 base; unmatched junction nucleotides: 6. This CDR3 spans 15 amino acids. The CDR3 region is CASSDIAGASYEQYF. The CDR3 region has the DNA TGTGCCAGCAGCGACATAGCGGGAGCATCCTACGAGCAGTACTTC.

The chain has TRBV7-9 and TRBJ2-2, with D perhaps TRBD1 (6 bases). V was trimmed by 6 bases and J by 2 bases, leaving 16 bases between them. The germline gives CDR1 SEHNR, CDR2 FQNEAQ (reference sequence). The CDR3 has 16 amino acids. The CDR3 DNA is TGTGCCAGCAGACGAACGGACAGCAGAAACACCGGGGAGCTGTTTTTT. This codes for CASRRTDSRNTGELFF.

The chain has TRBV7-2 and TRBJ1-1; D is possibly TRBD1 (6 bases). Germline V gene sequence: CDR1 SGHTA, CDR2 FQGNSA. Trimming cost V 4 bases and J 6 bases, with 15 bases left between them. The CDR3 sequence is 14 residues long. The chain's CDR3 is CASSYREGYSEAFF. The CDR3 DNA follows: TGTGCCAGCAGCTACAGGGAAGGGTATTCTGAAGCTTTCTTT.

The genes are TRBV7-6 and TRBJ2-3; 10 nucleotides match TRBD2. Germline V gene sequence: CDR1 SGHVS, CDR2 FNYEAQ. The CDR3 has 22 amino acids. After removal of 7 bases from V and 0 bases from J, the junction contained 25 bases not matched to a gene. The DNA for the CDR3 is TGTGCCAGCATCGGGGGGCCAGAAGAGCGGGAGGGCCACGAGACTAGCACAGATACGCAGTATTTT. Translated, it gives CASIGGPEEREGHETSTDTQYF.

This clone came up a few times. The chain couples TRBV9 to TRBJ2-1, with a tentative D call TRBD2 (9 bases). V shed 3 bases and J shed 9 bases, with 19 bases lying between them. CDR1 is SGDLS and CDR2 is YYNGEE in the germline V gene. This CDR3 has 15 residues. The CDR3 is CASSAGASGTGEQFF. In DNA form, the CDR3 reads TGTGCCAGCAGCGCTGGGGCTAGCGGGACAGGTGAGCAGTTCTTC.

This clone was counted once. The chain has TRBV7-2 and TRBJ2-4; weak D call: TRBD1 (5 bases). Deletions cut 1 base from V and 3 bases from J, with 10 bases between. This CDR3 has 15 amino acids. Germline CDR1 is SGHTA and CDR2 is FQGNSA. CDR3 sequence reads: CASSLGSQGKNIQYF. CDR3 nucleotide sequence: TGTGCCAGCAGCTTAGGGTCGCAGGGCAAAAACATTCAGTACTTC.

This rearrangement joins TRBV5-1 to TRBJ2-1; TRBD1 matches at 9 bases. From germline, CDR1 is SGHRS and CDR2 YFSETQ. The V segment lost 2 bases and the J segment 6 bases; nucleotides outside the gene matches: 6. This CDR3 contains 15 residues. The CDR3 nucleotides are TGCGCCAGCAGCTTAGGGACAGGGTACCTCAATGAGCAGTTCTTC. Protein product: CASSLGTGYLNEQFF.

The chain combines TRBV28 with TRBJ2-7; D call uncertain. Germline CDR1 reads MDHEN; CDR2 reads SYDVKM. V was shortened by 5 bases and J by 9 bases, with 5 bases between the two germline ends. The CDR3 is 9 amino acids. CDR3 region: CASSLWQYF. The CDR3 DNA is TGTGCCAGCAGTCTGTGGCAGTACTTC.

The chain carries TRBV5-1 and TRBJ2-3; unclear D gene. CDR3 length: 15 residues. CDR1 and CDR2 (germline): SGHRS, YFSETQ. Trimming stripped 0 bases from V and 4 bases from J, with 12 bases between. Here the CDR3 reads CASSLEAGLSDTQYF. CDR3 nucleotide sequence: TGCGCCAGCAGCTTGGAGGCAGGTTTGTCAGATACGCAGTATTTT.

Note on this clone: The same CDR3 arises from other DNA sequences in this sample as well. The chain links TRBV6-5 to TRBJ2-7; tentative D call: TRBD2 (5 bases). Trimming took off 5 bases at V and 7 bases at J, with 15 bases between the two ends. Germline CDR1 MNHEY, CDR2 SVGAGI. This CDR3 is built from 13 residues. DNA for the CDR3: TGTGCCAGCAGTCAAAGCGGACGTTGGGAGCAGTACTTC. Translation gives CASSQSGRWEQYF.